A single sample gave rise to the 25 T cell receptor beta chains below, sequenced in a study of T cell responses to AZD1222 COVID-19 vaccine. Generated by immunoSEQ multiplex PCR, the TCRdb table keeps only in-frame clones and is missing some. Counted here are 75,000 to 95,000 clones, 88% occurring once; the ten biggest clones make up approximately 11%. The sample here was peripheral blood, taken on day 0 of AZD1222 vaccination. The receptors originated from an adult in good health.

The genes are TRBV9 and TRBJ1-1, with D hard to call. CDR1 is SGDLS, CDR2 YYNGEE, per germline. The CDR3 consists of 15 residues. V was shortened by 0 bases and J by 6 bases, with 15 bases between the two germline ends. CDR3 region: CASSVAGPTGSEAFF. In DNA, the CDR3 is TGTGCCAGCAGCGTAGCAGGCCCGACTGGGTCTGAAGCTTTCTTT. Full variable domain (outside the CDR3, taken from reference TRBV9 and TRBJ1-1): DSGVTQTPKHLITATGQRVTLRCSPRSGDLSVYWYQQSLDQGLQFLIQYYNGEERAKGNILERFSAQQFPDLHSELNLSSLELGDSALYFCASSVAGPTGSEAFFGQGTRLTVV.

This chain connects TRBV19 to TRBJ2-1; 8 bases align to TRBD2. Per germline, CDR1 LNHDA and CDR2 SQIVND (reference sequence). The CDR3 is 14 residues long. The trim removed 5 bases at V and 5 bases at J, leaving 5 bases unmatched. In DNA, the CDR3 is TGTGCCAGTAGTTTCACTAGCGGTAACAATGAGCAGTTCTTC. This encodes CASSFTSGNNEQFF.

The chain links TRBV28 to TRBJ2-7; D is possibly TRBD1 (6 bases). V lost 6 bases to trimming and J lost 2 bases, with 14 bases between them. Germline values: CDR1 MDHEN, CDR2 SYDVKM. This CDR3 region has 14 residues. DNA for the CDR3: TGTGCCAGCAGACCAGGACAGAGCCCCTACGAGCAGTACGTC. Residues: CASRPGQSPYEQYV.

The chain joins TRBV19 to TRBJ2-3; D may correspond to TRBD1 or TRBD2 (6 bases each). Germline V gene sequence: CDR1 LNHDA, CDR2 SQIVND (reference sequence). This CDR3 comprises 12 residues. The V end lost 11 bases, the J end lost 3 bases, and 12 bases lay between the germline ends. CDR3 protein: CASVGGTDTQYF. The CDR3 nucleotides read TGTGCCTCGGTAGGGGGGACAGATACGCAGTATTTT.

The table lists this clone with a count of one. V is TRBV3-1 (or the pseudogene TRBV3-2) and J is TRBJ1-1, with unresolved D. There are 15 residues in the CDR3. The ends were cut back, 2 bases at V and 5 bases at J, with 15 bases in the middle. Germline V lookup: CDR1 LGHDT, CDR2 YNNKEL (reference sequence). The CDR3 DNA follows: TGTGCCAGCAGCCAACGGACCGCGGGTGGAACTGAAGCTTTCTTT. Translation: CASSQRTAGGTEAFF.

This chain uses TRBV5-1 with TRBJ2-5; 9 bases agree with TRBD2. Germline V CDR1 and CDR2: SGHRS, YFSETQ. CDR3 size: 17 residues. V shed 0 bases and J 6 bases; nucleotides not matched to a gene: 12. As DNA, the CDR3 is TGCGCCAGCAGCTTGGAGGGCGGTAGCGGGAGAAGGCAGACCCAGTACTTC. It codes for CASSLEGGSGRRQTQYF.

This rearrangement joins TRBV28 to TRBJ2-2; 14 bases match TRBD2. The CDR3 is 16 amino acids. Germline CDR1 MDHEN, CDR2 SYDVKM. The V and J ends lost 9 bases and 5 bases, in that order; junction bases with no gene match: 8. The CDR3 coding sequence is TGTGCCAGTGGATCGACTAGCGGGAGGGGTACCGGGGAGCTGTTTTTT. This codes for CASGSTSGRGTGELFF.

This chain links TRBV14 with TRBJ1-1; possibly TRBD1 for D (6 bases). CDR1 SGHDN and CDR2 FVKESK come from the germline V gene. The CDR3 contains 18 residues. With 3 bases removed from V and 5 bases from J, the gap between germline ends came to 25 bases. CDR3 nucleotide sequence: TGTGCCAGCAGCCAGTCTTTCCGACGCGACAGAGGGGGTACTGAAGCTTTCTTT. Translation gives CASSQSFRRDRGGTEAFF. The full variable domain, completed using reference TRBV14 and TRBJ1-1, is EAGVTQFPSHSVIEKGQTVTLRCDPISGHDNLYWYRRVMGKEIKFLLHFVKESKQDESGMPNNRFLAERTGGTYSTLKVQPAELEDSGVYFCASSQSFRRDRGGTEAFFGQGTRLTVV.

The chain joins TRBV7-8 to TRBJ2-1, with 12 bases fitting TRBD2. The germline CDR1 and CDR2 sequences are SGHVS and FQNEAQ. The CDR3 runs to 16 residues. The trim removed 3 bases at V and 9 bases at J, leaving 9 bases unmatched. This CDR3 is CASSFRRLAGGGEQFF. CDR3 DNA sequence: TGTGCCAGCAGCTTTCGTAGGCTAGCGGGAGGGGGTGAGCAGTTCTTC.

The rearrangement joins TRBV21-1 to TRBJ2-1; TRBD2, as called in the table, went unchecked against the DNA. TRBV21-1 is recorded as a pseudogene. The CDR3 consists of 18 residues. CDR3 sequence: CASSKGLLADCSYNEQFF. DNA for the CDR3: TGTGCCAGCAGCAAAGGCTTGCTAGCGGATTGCTCCTACAATGAGCAGTTCTTC.

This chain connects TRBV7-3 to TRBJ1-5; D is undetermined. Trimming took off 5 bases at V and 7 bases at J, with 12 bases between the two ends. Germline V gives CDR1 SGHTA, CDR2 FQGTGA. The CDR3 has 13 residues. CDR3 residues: CASSPQKGQPQHF. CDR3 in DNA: TGTGCCAGCAGCCCACAGAAGGGACAGCCCCAGCATTTT.

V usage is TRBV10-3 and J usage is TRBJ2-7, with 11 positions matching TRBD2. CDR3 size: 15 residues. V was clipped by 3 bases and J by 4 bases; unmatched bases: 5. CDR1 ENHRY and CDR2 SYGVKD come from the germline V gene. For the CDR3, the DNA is TGTGCCATCAGTGATATAGCGGGAGGGCCGTACGAGCAGTACTTC. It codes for CAISDIAGGPYEQYF.

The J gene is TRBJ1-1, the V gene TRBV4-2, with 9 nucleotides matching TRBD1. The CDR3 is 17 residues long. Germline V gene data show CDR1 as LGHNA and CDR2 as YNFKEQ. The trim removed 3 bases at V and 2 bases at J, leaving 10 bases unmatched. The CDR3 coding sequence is TGTGCCAGCAGCCACCTAGACAGGGGGAGGGTTAACACTGAAGCTTTCTTT. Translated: CASSHLDRGRVNTEAFF.

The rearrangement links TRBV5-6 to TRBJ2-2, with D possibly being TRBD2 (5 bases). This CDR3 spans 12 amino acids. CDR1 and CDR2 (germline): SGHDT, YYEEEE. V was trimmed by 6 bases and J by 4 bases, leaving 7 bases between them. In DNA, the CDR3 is TGTGCCAGCAATGGACTCACCGGGGAGCTGTTTTTT. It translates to CASNGLTGELFF.

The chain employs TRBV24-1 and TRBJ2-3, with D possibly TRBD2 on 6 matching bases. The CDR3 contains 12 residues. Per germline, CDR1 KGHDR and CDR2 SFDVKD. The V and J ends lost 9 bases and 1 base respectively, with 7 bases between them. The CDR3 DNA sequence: TGTGCCACCTCGGGGGGCACAGATACGCAGTATTTT. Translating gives CATSGGTDTQYF.

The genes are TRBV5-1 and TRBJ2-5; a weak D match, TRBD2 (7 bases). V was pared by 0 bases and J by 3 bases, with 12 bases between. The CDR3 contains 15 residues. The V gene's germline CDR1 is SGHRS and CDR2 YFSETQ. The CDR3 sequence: CASSLAPGGEETQYF. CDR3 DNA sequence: TGCGCCAGCAGCTTGGCACCGGGGGGCGAAGAGACCCAGTACTTC.

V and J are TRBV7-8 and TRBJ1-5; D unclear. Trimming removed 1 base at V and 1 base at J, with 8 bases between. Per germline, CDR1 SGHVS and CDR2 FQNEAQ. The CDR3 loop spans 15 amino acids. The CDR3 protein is CASSLESQSNQPQHF. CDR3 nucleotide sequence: TGTGCCAGCAGCTTAGAGTCCCAGAGCAATCAGCCCCAGCATTTT.

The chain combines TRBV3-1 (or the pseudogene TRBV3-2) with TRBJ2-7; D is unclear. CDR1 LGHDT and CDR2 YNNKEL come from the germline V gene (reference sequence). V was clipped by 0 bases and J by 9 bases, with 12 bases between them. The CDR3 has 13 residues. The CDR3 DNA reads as TGTGCCAGCAGCCAAGATCCGCTGGCTGGGCAGTACTTC. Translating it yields CASSQDPLAGQYF.

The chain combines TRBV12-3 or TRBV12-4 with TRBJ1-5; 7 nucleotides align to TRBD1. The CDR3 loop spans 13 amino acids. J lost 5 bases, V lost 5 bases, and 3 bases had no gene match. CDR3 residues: CASSTQGDQPQHF. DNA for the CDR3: TGTGCCAGCAGTACGCAGGGGGATCAGCCCCAGCATTTT.

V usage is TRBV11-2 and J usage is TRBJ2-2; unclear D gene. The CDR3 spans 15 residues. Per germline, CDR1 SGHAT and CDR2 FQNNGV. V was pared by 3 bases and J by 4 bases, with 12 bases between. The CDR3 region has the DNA TGTGCCAGCAGCTTCGACCTAGTCGTCACCGGGGAGCTGTTTTTT. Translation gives CASSFDLVVTGELFF.

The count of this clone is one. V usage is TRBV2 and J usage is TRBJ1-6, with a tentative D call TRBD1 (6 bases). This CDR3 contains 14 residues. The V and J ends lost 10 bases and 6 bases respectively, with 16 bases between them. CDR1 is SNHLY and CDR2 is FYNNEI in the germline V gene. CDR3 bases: TGTGCCAACCGCCCCGGACAGTTTAATTCACCCCTCCACTTT. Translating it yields CANRPGQFNSPLHF. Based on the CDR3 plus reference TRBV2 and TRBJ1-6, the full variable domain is EPEVTQTPSHQVTQMGQEVILRCVPISNHLYFYWYRQILGQKVEFLVSFYNNEISEKSEIFDDQFSVERPDGSNFTLKIRSTKLEDSAMYFCANRPGQFNSPLHFGNGTRLTVT.

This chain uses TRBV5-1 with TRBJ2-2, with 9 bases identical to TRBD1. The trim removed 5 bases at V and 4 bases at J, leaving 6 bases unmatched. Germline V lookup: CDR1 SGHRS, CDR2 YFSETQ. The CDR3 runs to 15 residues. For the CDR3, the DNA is TGCGCCAGCAGTTTAGGGACAGGGACCACCGGGGAGCTGTTTTTT. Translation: CASSLGTGTTGELFF. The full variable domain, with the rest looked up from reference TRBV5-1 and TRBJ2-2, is KAGVTQTPRYLIKTRGQQVTLSCSPISGHRSVSWYQQTPGQGLQFLFEYFSETQRNKGNFPGRFSGRQFSNSRSEMNVSTLELGDSALYLCASSLGTGTTGELFFGEGSRLTVL.

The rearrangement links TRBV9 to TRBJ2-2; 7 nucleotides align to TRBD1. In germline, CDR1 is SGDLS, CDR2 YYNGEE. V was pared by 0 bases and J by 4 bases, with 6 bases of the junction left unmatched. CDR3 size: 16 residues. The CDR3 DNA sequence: TGTGCCAGCAGCGTAGCGAGACAGGGAATCACCGGGGAGCTGTTTTTT. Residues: CASSVARQGITGELFF.

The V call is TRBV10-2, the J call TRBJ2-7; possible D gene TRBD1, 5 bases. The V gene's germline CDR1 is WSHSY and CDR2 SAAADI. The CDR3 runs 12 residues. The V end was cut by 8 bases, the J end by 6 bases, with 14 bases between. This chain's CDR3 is CASQQVSGEQYV. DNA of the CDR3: TGCGCCAGCCAACAGGTATCCGGCGAGCAGTACGTC.

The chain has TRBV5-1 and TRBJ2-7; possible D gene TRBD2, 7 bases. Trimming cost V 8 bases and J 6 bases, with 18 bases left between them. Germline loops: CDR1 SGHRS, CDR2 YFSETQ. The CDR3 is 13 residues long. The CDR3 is CASSRGGGLEQYV. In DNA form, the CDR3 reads TGCGCCAGTAGCAGGGGAGGGGGTCTCGAGCAGTACGTC.